Presented here are 22 T cell receptor beta chains from one specimen sequenced in a study of blood T cell repertoires in COVID-19 (TCRdb year 2020). To prepare the library, the immunoSEQ multiplex PCR assay was applied. What TCRdb holds here is the immuneACCESS table cut down to in-frame rearrangements. Part of the clones is not present; checked against another copy, under half of the missing clones reflect an unresolved V gene, and the others are unexplained. Across this sample there are about 190,000 clones, with 86% seen only once. Around 8.6% of the sample belongs to the ten largest clones. The material sequenced was PBMCs or T cells enriched from blood (not recorded which). These TCRs come from a woman in her twenties or thirties who had recovered from COVID-19.

This chain uses TRBV29-1 with TRBJ1-1, with 7 bases that match TRBD1. The V gene's germline CDR1 is SQVTM and CDR2 ANQGSEA. This CDR3 spans 13 amino acids. After removal of 7 bases from V and 5 bases from J, the junction contained 10 bases not matched to a gene. As DNA, the CDR3 is TGCAGCGCCGCGACAGGGATGGGGACTGAAGCTTTCTTT. Its protein is CSAATGMGTEAFF.

This clone showed up just once. This sequence joins TRBV5-8 and TRBJ1-1, with TRBD1 matching over 8 bases. The CDR3 totals 15 residues. Trimming at V came to 0 bases and at J to 1 base, leaving 2 bases not matched to a gene. CDR1 is SGHTS and CDR2 is YDEGEE in the germline V gene. CDR3 protein: CASSLVGTGNTEAFF. DNA of the CDR3: TGTGCCAGCAGCTTGGTTGGGACAGGGAACACTGAAGCTTTCTTT.

This clone appeared once. The chain joins TRBV19 to TRBJ2-2, with 15 bases identical to TRBD2. Trimming cost V 6 bases and J 3 bases; bases outside gene matches: 8. This CDR3 contains 18 residues. Germline values: CDR1 LNHDA, CDR2 SQIVND (reference sequence). CDR3 in amino acids: CASRPGLAGGLDTGELFF. The CDR3 region has the DNA TGTGCCAGTAGGCCGGGACTAGCGGGAGGTTTGGACACCGGGGAGCTGTTTTTT.

The V call is TRBV2, the J call TRBJ2-2; TRBD2 aligns across 7 bases. CDR1 SNHLY and CDR2 FYNNEI come from the germline V gene. CDR3 length equals 14 residues. The V gene end was trimmed by 0 bases and the J gene end by 8 bases; junction bases not matched to a gene: 3. Here the CDR3 DNA reads TGTGCCAGCAGTGAAGCTGGGGAGGGAGGGGAGCTGTTTTTT. This translates into CASSEAGEGGELFF. Full variable domain (missing parts from reference TRBV2 and TRBJ2-2): EPEVTQTPSHQVTQMGQEVILRCVPISNHLYFYWYRQILGQKVEFLVSFYNNEISEKSEIFDDQFSVERPDGSNFTLKIRSTKLEDSAMYFCASSEAGEGGELFFGEGSRLTVL.

This chain links TRBV13 with TRBJ1-3; D call uncertain. The V gene's germline CDR1 is PRHDT and CDR2 FYEKMQ (reference sequence). The V end lost 0 bases, the J end lost 2 bases, and 14 bases lay between the germline ends. The CDR3 has 17 amino acids. This chain's CDR3 is CASSLGNIPQTGNTIYF. The CDR3 DNA reads TGTGCCAGCAGCTTAGGGAACATACCACAAACTGGAAACACCATATATTTT. Complete variable domain (other parts from reference TRBV13 and TRBJ1-3): AAGVIQSPRHLIKEKRETATLKCYPIPRHDTVYWYQQGPGQDPQFLISFYEKMQSDKGSIPDRFSAQQFSDYHSELNMSSLELGDSALYFCASSLGNIPQTGNTIYFGEGSWLTVV.

The genes are TRBV2 and TRBJ2-2; tentatively, D is TRBD1 (5 bases). The CDR3 runs to 15 residues. Germline V gene sequence: CDR1 SNHLY, CDR2 FYNNEI. Trimming took 4 bases from V and 2 from J, leaving 11 bases between them. The CDR3 DNA sequence: TGTGCCAGCAGTGTTTCAGGGTATAACACCGGGGAGCTGTTTTTT. Translation: CASSVSGYNTGELFF.

The genes are TRBV24-1 and TRBJ2-5; TRBD2 is a possible D gene (5 bases). The V end was cut by 9 bases, the J end by 5 bases, with 15 bases between. CDR1 and CDR2 from the germline V gene are KGHDR and SFDVKD. The CDR3 runs 13 residues. Written as DNA, the CDR3 is TGTGCCACCGAGGGCAGGTCCGGTGAGACCCAGTACTTC. Translated: CATEGRSGETQYF.

The J gene is TRBJ2-7, the V gene TRBV2, with 8 nucleotides matching TRBD1. The CDR3 runs to 13 residues. Per the germline V gene, CDR1 is SNHLY and CDR2 is FYNNEI. With V trimmed by 6 bases and J by 6 bases, 7 bases remained unmatched. The CDR3 sequence: CASRYGQGGEQYF. CDR3 sequence (DNA): TGTGCCAGCAGGTACGGACAGGGCGGCGAGCAGTACTTC. Using reference TRBV2 and TRBJ2-7 for the parts outside the CDR3, the full variable domain is EPEVTQTPSHQVTQMGQEVILRCVPISNHLYFYWYRQILGQKVEFLVSFYNNEISEKSEIFDDQFSVERPDGSNFTLKIRSTKLEDSAMYFCASRYGQGGEQYFGPGTRLTVT.

The gene calls are TRBV5-4 and TRBJ1-1, with a possible D match to TRBD1 (6 bases). There are 15 residues in the CDR3. Germline CDR1 is SGHNT and CDR2 is YYREEE (reference sequence). Trimming shortened V by 4 bases and J by 4 bases, and 17 bases separated the two germline ends. The CDR3 is CASSQSGGSGTEAFF. The CDR3 DNA sequence: TGTGCCAGCAGCCAGAGCGGGGGCTCAGGCACTGAAGCTTTCTTT.

The genes are TRBV3-1 (or the pseudogene TRBV3-2) and TRBJ2-3, with no clear D. The CDR3 runs 13 residues. V lost 0 bases, J lost 2 bases, and 3 bases lay in between. Germline V lookup: CDR1 LGHDT, CDR2 YNNKEL (reference sequence). The DNA for the CDR3 is TGTGCCAGCAGCCAAGATATCACAGATACGCAGTATTTT. Translation gives CASSQDITDTQYF.

The gene calls are TRBV29-1 and TRBJ1-3; TRBD1 is a possible D gene (5 bases). The CDR3 consists of 13 residues. Germline values: CDR1 SQVTM, CDR2 ANQGSEA. Trimming took 5 bases from V and 0 from J, leaving 8 bases between them. CDR3 in amino acids: CSVFGGSGNTIYF. CDR3 sequence (DNA): TGCAGCGTTTTCGGGGGCTCTGGAAACACCATATATTTT.

With regard to this clone: Distinct nucleotide sequences in the sample also encode this CDR3. This chain links TRBV27 with TRBJ2-1; D remains unclear. Germline CDR1 is MNHEY and CDR2 is SMNVEV (reference sequence). V was cut by 3 bases and J by 0 bases, with 3 bases left in between. This CDR3 spans 13 amino acids. CDR3 DNA: TGTGCCAGCAGTTTTAGCTCCTACAATGAGCAGTTCTTC. Encoded protein: CASSFSSYNEQFF.

The V gene is TRBV6-1, the J gene TRBJ1-5, with D unresolved. The V end lost 3 bases, the J end lost 3 bases, and 12 bases lay between the germline ends. Germline V gene lookup returns CDR1 MNHNS and CDR2 SASEGT. CDR3 length equals 15 residues. Here the CDR3 reads CASSEDYRDNQPQHF. For the CDR3, the DNA is TGTGCCAGCAGTGAGGATTACAGAGACAATCAGCCCCAGCATTTT.

The chain joins TRBV28 to TRBJ2-2; perhaps TRBD2 as D (7 bases). V was cut by 3 bases and J by 4 bases, with 12 bases left in between. Germline V gene lookup returns CDR1 MDHEN and CDR2 SYDVKM. This CDR3 comprises 15 residues. CDR3: CASSFRGEGTGELFF. CDR3 in DNA: TGTGCCAGCAGTTTTAGGGGGGAGGGCACCGGGGAGCTGTTTTTT.

V usage is TRBV27 and J usage is TRBJ1-2; D is possibly TRBD1 (5 bases). The V gene lost 4 bases and the J gene lost 4 bases, with 10 bases spanning the gap. The length of the CDR3 is 13 residues. Germline assignment: CDR1 MNHEY and CDR2 SMNVEV (reference sequence). The CDR3, as DNA: TGTGCCAGCAGTTGGGGAAGGGGCTATGGCTACACCTTC. Translating it yields CASSWGRGYGYTF.

The chain employs TRBV15 and TRBJ2-7, with D possibly TRBD2 on 5 matching bases. V was trimmed by 5 bases and J by 5 bases, leaving 16 bases between them. The length of the CDR3 is 14 residues. The germline CDR1 and CDR2 sequences are LNHNV and YYDKDF (reference sequence). In nucleotides, the CDR3 is TGTGCCACCAGCCGACGGGAAGCGCCACACGAGCAGTACTTC. Its protein is CATSRREAPHEQYF. Combining the CDR3 with reference TRBV15 and TRBJ2-7 gives the whole variable domain DAMVIQNPRYQVTQFGKPVTLSCSQTLNHNVMYWYQQKSSQAPKLLFHYYDKDFNNEADTPDNFQSRRPNTSFCFLDIRSPGLGDTAMYLCATSRREAPHEQYFGPGTRLTVT.

The V gene is TRBV5-6, the J gene TRBJ1-2; 8 nucleotides match TRBD1. This CDR3 contains 15 residues. CDR1 is SGHDT, CDR2 YYEEEE, per germline. J gave up 5 bases and V 4 bases, and 10 bases lay outside the gene matches. This CDR3 reads CASSPSPGGQYGYTF. CDR3 nucleotides: TGTGCCAGCAGCCCTAGCCCAGGGGGCCAGTATGGCTACACCTTC.

The chain combines TRBV19 with TRBJ2-1, with 7 bases aligning to TRBD1. Germline V lookup: CDR1 LNHDA, CDR2 SQIVND (reference sequence). With 3 bases clipped from V and 7 bases from J, the junction kept 12 bases outside the gene matches. The CDR3 sequence is 16 residues long. The CDR3 protein is CASSISLGGSENEQFF. CDR3 DNA sequence: TGTGCCAGTAGTATTTCGTTAGGGGGCAGTGAGAATGAGCAGTTCTTC. Full variable domain (remainder filled in from reference TRBV19 and TRBJ2-1): DGGITQSPKYLFRKEGQNVTLSCEQNLNHDAMYWYRQDPGQGLRLIYYSQIVNDFQKGDIAEGYSVSREKKESFPLTVTSAQKNPTAFYLCASSISLGGSENEQFFGPGTRLTVL.

This clone appeared a few times. The rearrangement uses TRBV18 and TRBJ1-4; D may be TRBD1 (6 bases). The CDR3 covers 15 residues. The germline gives CDR1 KGHSH, CDR2 LQKENI. The germline V and J ends were trimmed by 2 bases and 3 bases, with 10 bases remaining between them. The DNA of the CDR3 is TGTGCCAGCTCACCAGGGGCAGGGGCTAATGAAAAACTGTTTTTT. It specifies CASSPGAGANEKLFF.

This clone was detected many times. The CDR3 spells CASSLDRGREQYF. The DNA for the CDR3 is TGTGCCAGCAGCTTAGACCGGGGGAGGGAGCAGTACTTC. The chain links TRBV7-9 to TRBJ2-7; a possible D gene is TRBD2 (6 bases). Trimming pared 1 base from V and 7 bases from J, leaving 11 bases between. The CDR3 runs to 13 residues. The germline CDR1 and CDR2 sequences are SEHNR and FQNEAQ (reference sequence).

The genes are TRBV30 and TRBJ2-5; D may be TRBD1 (6 bases). Germline values: CDR1 GTSNPN, CDR2 SVGIG (reference sequence). The V and J ends lost 1 base and 2 bases respectively, with 17 bases between them. The CDR3 contains 16 residues. The CDR3 DNA is TGTGCCTGGAGTGGGTTTAGGGACACGCAACAAGAGACCCAGTACTTC. It yields the protein CAWSGFRDTQQETQYF.

The chain combines TRBV2 with TRBJ1-3, with a tentative D call TRBD1 (5 bases). The CDR3 extends over 17 amino acids. V gave up 2 bases and J gave up 6 bases, with 20 bases separating them. Germline CDR1 SNHLY, CDR2 FYNNEI. In DNA form, the CDR3 reads TGTGCCAGCAGTGAACGGCTGCTTTCCGGGGGAGCAAACACCATATATTTT. Its protein is CASSERLLSGGANTIYF.